The 13 T cell receptor beta chains in this list originate from one sample, sequenced in a study of cytomegalovirus exposure and HLA in healthy donors. Profiling relied on immunoSEQ multiplex PCR, and the TCRdb table lists in-frame clones only, not all of them. The table lists some 90,000 clones, roughly 96% of them singletons. The sample comprised PBMCs. The receptors stem from a man between 18 and 35 years old in good health and CMV-seronegative.

J is TRBJ2-4 and V is TRBV28, with D possibly being TRBD2 (5 bases). The V end was cut by 7 bases, the J end by 6 bases, with 16 bases between. The CDR3 loop spans 14 amino acids. Germline V gene sequence: CDR1 MDHEN, CDR2 SYDVKM. The CDR3 protein is CASTPLRGPNIQYF. The CDR3 region has the DNA TGTGCCAGCACCCCCTTACGAGGGCCAAACATTCAGTACTTC.

This rearrangement joins TRBV5-1 to TRBJ2-2; TRBD1 aligns across 8 bases. The CDR3 has 15 residues. Germline-derived CDR1 and CDR2 are SGHRS and YFSETQ. The V segment lost 3 bases and the J segment 5 bases; nucleotides outside the gene matches: 6. The CDR3 is CASSSGQGGTGELFF. CDR3 nucleotide sequence: TGCGCCAGCAGCTCAGGACAGGGAGGAACCGGGGAGCTGTTTTTT.

The V gene is TRBV29-1, the J gene TRBJ1-5; the D is unclear. Per germline, CDR1 SQVTM and CDR2 ANQGSEA. This CDR3 is 13 amino acids long. V lost 4 bases and J 2 bases, leaving 9 bases between the germline ends. CDR3 amino acids: CSVGGNGNQPQHF. CDR3 DNA: TGCAGCGTTGGAGGGAATGGCAATCAGCCCCAGCATTTT. Together with reference TRBV29-1 and TRBJ1-5, the CDR3 gives the full variable domain: SAVISQKPSRDICQRGTSLTIQCQVDSQVTMMFWYRQQPGQSLTLIATANQGSEATYESGFVIDKFPISRPNLTFSTLTVSNMSPEDSSIYLCSVGGNGNQPQHFGDGTRLSIL.

The rearrangement links TRBV28 to TRBJ2-1; 12 positions match TRBD2. The CDR3 covers 23 residues. Unmatched junction bases numbered 19, after V lost 1 base and J lost 0 bases. Germline lookup yields CDR1 MDHEN and CDR2 SYDVKM. The CDR3 protein is CASSLLLAGGQESMGSSYNEQFF. DNA of the CDR3: TGTGCCAGCAGTTTATTACTAGCGGGAGGCCAAGAATCTATGGGAAGCTCCTACAATGAGCAGTTCTTC.

Only one count was recorded for this clone. V is TRBV5-1 and J is TRBJ2-7; 12 bases line up with TRBD1. The CDR3 contains 17 residues. Unmatched junction bases numbered 9, after V lost 4 bases and J lost 1 base. In germline, CDR1 is SGHRS, CDR2 YFSETQ. The CDR3 DNA is TGCGCCAGCAGCGGGACAGGGGGCGCGGAGGGATCCTACGAGCAGTACGTC. It yields the protein CASSGTGGAEGSYEQYV.

The count of this clone is one. The chain carries TRBV4-1 and TRBJ2-2; unclear D gene. The CDR3 consists of 14 residues. Trimming took 4 bases from V and 4 from J, leaving 10 bases between them. Germline CDR1 MGHRA, CDR2 YSYEKL. As DNA, the CDR3 is TGCGCCAGCAGCCTCGGGTTCCGCACCGGGGAGCTGTTTTTT. Translated: CASSLGFRTGELFF.

This chain connects TRBV6-6 to TRBJ1-1; weak D call: TRBD1 (5 bases). Trimming removed 0 bases at V and 7 bases at J, with 15 bases between. The CDR3 covers 15 residues. Germline V gene lookup returns CDR1 MNHNY and CDR2 SVGAGI (reference sequence). The CDR3 coding sequence is TGTGCCAGCAGTTACTCGAGGCGGGGGTCGGATGAAGCTTTCTTT. Its protein is CASSYSRRGSDEAFF.

The chain uses TRBV5-1 and TRBJ2-1; perhaps TRBD1 as D (6 bases). V gave up 4 bases and J gave up 4 bases, with 12 bases separating them. The CDR3 length is 14 residues. Germline CDR1 is SGHRS and CDR2 is YFSETQ. The CDR3 here is CASSPRGSYNEQFF. The CDR3, as DNA: TGCGCCAGCAGCCCCAGGGGCAGTTACAATGAGCAGTTCTTC.

The table lists this clone with a count of one. V gene TRBV7-9 combines with J gene TRBJ1-5; possible D gene TRBD1, 6 bases. V lost 1 base, J lost 4 bases, and 8 bases lay in between. This CDR3 contains 14 residues. Germline V lookup: CDR1 SEHNR, CDR2 FQNEAQ (reference sequence). In DNA form, the CDR3 reads TGTGCCAGCAGCTTAGACAGGGTAAATCAGCCCCAGCATTTT. This encodes CASSLDRVNQPQHF.

The chain uses TRBV2 and TRBJ2-1; TRBD2 agrees at 13 bases. CDR3 length: 16 amino acids. The V gene end was trimmed by 4 bases and the J gene end by 3 bases; junction bases not matched to a gene: 3. Germline CDR1 reads SNHLY; CDR2 reads FYNNEI. This CDR3 reads CASSATSGGGYNEQFF. CDR3 DNA sequence: TGTGCCAGCAGTGCTACTAGCGGGGGGGGCTACAATGAGCAGTTCTTC.

The V and J genes are TRBV28 and TRBJ2-7; no firm D call. Germline V gene data show CDR1 as MDHEN and CDR2 as SYDVKM. This CDR3 is 11 amino acids long. Trimming cost V 4 bases and J 9 bases, with 10 bases left between them. The CDR3 loop is CASSWSLSQYF. As DNA, the CDR3 is TGTGCCAGCAGTTGGTCACTTTCGCAGTACTTC. Together with reference TRBV28 and TRBJ2-7, the CDR3 gives the full variable domain: DVKVTQSSRYLVKRTGEKVFLECVQDMDHENMFWYRQDPGLGLRLIYFSYDVKMKEKGDIPEGYSVSREKKERFSLILESASTNQTSMYLCASSWSLSQYFGPGTRLTVT.

The chain is built from TRBV25-1 and TRBJ2-7; weak D call: TRBD1 (6 bases). Trimming shortened V by 5 bases and J by 1 base, and 24 bases separated the two germline ends. The CDR3 consists of 18 residues. Germline CDR1 reads MGHDK; CDR2 reads SYGVNS. The CDR3 nucleotides read TGTGCCAGCAGTAAGGACCCCAGGGGTGGGCTCACTTCCTACGAGCAGTACTTC. This encodes CASSKDPRGGLTSYEQYF.

The chain is built from TRBV7-2 and TRBJ2-1; 13 bases map to TRBD2. V was clipped by 2 bases and J by 9 bases; unmatched bases: 10. Per the germline V gene, CDR1 is SGHTA and CDR2 is FQGNSA. The CDR3 has 17 residues. The DNA for the CDR3 is TGTGCCAGCAGCTTAAACTTACTAGCGGGAGGGCAAGGTGAGCAGTTCTTC. Translating gives CASSLNLLAGGQGEQFF.